These T cell receptor beta chains were read from a single sample in a study of cytomegalovirus exposure and HLA in healthy donors. Sequencing used immunoSEQ multiplex PCR; TCRdb keeps in-frame clones, though not all of them. The sample consists of some 190,000 clones, 85% of them appearing once. Sequenced material: PBMCs. Every receptor here comes from a boy aged 2 to 10 in good health and CMV-seronegative. CDR3s include the opening cysteine and the closing phenylalanine or tryptophan. A D gene is named only where the DNA matches it firmly. Size is stated for part of the rows, as once, few or many counts, or as a class when the clone is expanded.

TRBD2 - TRBJ2-1 TRBV4-2 TGTGCCAGCAGCCAAGAAGGGACTAGCAATGAGCAGTTCTTC CASSQEGTSNEQFF
TRBD1 - TRBJ1-4 TRBV18 TGTGCCAGCTCAAGATCCTACAAGACAGGGTGGTTAGTAAAACTGTTTTTT CASSRSYKTGWLVKLFF
- once TRBJ2-3 TRBV4-1 TGCGCCAGCAGCCAAGATGTGGAGAGCGGCCACCGAGGTCAGACAGATACGCAGTATTTT CASSQDVESGHRGQTDTQYF
- - TRBJ1-1 TRBV7-8 TGTGCCAGCAGTCCCCAGACTCACACTGAAGCTTTCTTT CASSPQTHTEAFF
- once TRBJ2-5 TRBV27 TGTGCCAGCAGTTTATGGGGCAGGGTAGGATTCGAGACCCAGTACTTC CASSLWGRVGFETQYF
- - TRBJ2-3 TRBV2 TGTGCCAGCAGTGCAAAGCGGAGCACAGATACGCAGTATTTT CASSAKRSTDTQYF
TRBD2 - TRBJ2-2 TRBV6-4 TGTGCCAGCAGTAGCGGGGGGGCCACCGGGGAGCTGTTTTTT CASSSGGATGELFF
TRBD2 - TRBJ2-5 TRBV19 TGTGCCAGTAGTATCGGGGGGGGGATAGTCCAAGAGACCCAGTACTTC CASSIGGGIVQETQYF
- - TRBJ1-3 TRBV5-4 TGTGCCAGCAGCTTGGCGGCGGGGAAGACTGGAAACACCATATATTTT CASSLAAGKTGNTIYF
TRBD2 - TRBJ2-5 TRBV6-5 TGTGCCAGCAGTATGGCGGGGGGGTCCCAAGAGACCCAGTACTTC CASSMAGGSQETQYF
- - TRBJ1-4 TRBV19 TGTGCCAGTAGTATTTTGAGGAATGAAAAACTGTTTTTT CASSILRNEKLFF
TRBD1 few TRBJ1-2 TRBV6-1 TGTGCCAGCAAGAGGGACAGGAACTATGGCTACACCTTC CASKRDRNYGYTF
TRBD1 - TRBJ1-2 TRBV11-2 TGTGCCAGCAGCCCGCCAACGACAGGGGTCCGTGGCTACACCTTC CASSPPTTGVRGYTF
TRBD1 - TRBJ2-1 TRBV29-1 TGCAGCGTTGGACAGGGCCCTTACAATGAGCAGTTCTTC CSVGQGPYNEQFF
TRBD1 - TRBJ2-7 TRBV7-9 TGTGCCAGCAGCGGACAGGGAGTTGGCGAGCAGTACTTC CASSGQGVGEQYF
- - TRBJ2-1 TRBV5-5 TGTGCCAGCAGCCTTAACAGGGAATTTGAGCAGTTCTTC CASSLNREFEQFF
- - TRBJ2-7 TRBV28 TGTGCCAGCACTCCTCGAGGACTACCTCCTTCCTACGAGCAGTACTTC CASTPRGLPPSYEQYF
TRBD1 few TRBJ1-4 TRBV28 TGTGCCAGCAGTTGGCGACAGGGGTTTGATTGGGTGACTAATGAAAAACTGTTTTTT CASSWRQGFDWVTNEKLFF
- - TRBJ2-2 TRBV19 TGTGCCAGTAGTATTATGAGGGTTGGCGGGGAGCTGTTTTTT CASSIMRVGGELFF
- - TRBJ2-5 TRBV5-4 TGTGCCAGCAGCTTGGTTAGGGGGAATAAGGTCCAAGAGACCCAGTACTTC CASSLVRGNKVQETQYF
- - TRBJ2-1 TRBV6-1 TGTGCCAGCAGTGACAGTAATACCTACAATGAGCAGTTCTTC CASSDSNTYNEQFF
- - TRBJ1-1 TRBV15 TGTGCCACCAGCAGGCGGGGGCCGGCTTTCTTT CATSRRGPAFF
- - TRBJ1-1 TRBV6-5 TGTGCCAGCAGTCCCAGGGGCCGCACTGAAGCTTTCTTT CASSPRGRTEAFF
- - TRBJ1-5 TRBV19 TGTGCCAGTACTAACAGACTAAATCAGCCCCAGCATTTT CASTNRLNQPQHF
- - TRBJ1-2 TRBV6-5 TGTGCCAGCAGTTACCAGAACTATGGCTACACCTTC CASSYQNYGYTF
- few TRBJ1-3 TRBV10-3 TGTGCCACTCGAGGTCACTCTGGAAACACCATATATTTT CATRGHSGNTIYF
- few TRBJ1-5 TRBV19 TGTGCCAGTAGTATAAGCGGTATTGGGGGCATCTCGCCCCAGCATTTT CASSISGIGGISPQHF
- - TRBJ1-4 TRBV5-4 TGTGCCAGCAGCTTGGACCCCCAGGGCGCTAATGAAAAACTGTTTTTT CASSLDPQGANEKLFF
TRBD2 - TRBJ2-2 TRBV7-9 TGTGCCAGCAGCCCCGGGGGGACCGGGGAGCTGTTTTTT CASSPGGTGELFF
- once TRBJ1-2 TRBV12-2 TGTGCAAGTCGCTCTATACAGGGGGCACCGAACTATGGCTACACCTTC CASRSIQGAPNYGYTF
TRBD2 - TRBJ2-3 TRBV28 TGTGCCAGCAGTGCCAGGACTAGCGGCCCCACAGATACGCAGTATTTT CASSARTSGPTDTQYF
TRBD2 - TRBJ2-1 TRBV2 TGTGCCAGCAGTGAAGCGCCCCGCGGGAGTCGGTTCTTC CASSEAPRGSRFF